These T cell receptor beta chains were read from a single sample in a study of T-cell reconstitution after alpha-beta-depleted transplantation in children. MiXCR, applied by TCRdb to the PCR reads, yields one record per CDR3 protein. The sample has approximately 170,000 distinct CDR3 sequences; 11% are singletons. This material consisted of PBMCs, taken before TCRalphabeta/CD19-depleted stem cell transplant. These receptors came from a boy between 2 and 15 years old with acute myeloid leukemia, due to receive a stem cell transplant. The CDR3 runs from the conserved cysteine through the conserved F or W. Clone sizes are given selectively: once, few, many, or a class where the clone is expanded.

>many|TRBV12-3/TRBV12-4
CASSLELNTEAFF
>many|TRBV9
CASSTGTRNTGELFF
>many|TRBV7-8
CASSFPGFDSPLHF
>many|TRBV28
CASSLPAMNTEAFF
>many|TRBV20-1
CSAVPVSGPFEDEQFF
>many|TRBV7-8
CASSLGVGRARTDTQYF
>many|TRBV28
CASSSPTGALYGYTF
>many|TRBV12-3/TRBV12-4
CASQLMQGEAFF
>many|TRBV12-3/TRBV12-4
CASSLSHQHEQYF
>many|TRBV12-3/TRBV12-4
CASSLGMGWDNTEAFF
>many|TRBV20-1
CSAPNSDSTDTQYF
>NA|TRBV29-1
CSVISPNQPQHF
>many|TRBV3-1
CASSPQRGNTEAFF
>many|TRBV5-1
CASSPGQGANQPQHF
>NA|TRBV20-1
CSARDRGRISYNEQFF
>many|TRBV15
CATSRGGSSYEQYF
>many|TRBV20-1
CSAEGRVDYGYTF
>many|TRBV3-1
CASSFGDTNIQYF
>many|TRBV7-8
CASSFSRDEKLFF
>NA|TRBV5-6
CAMSRGLPVNYNEQFF
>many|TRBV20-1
CSARDQAGLSYEQYF
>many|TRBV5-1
CASSLGSASSNSPLHF
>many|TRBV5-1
CASSLREGSGANVLTF
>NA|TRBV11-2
CASSLWAGGPGETQYF
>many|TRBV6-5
CASSTSTGRGYTF
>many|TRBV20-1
CSAAHRLARTRDTQYF